Listed here are 24 T cell receptor beta chains from one sample, sequenced in a study of shared clonotypes between healthy human individuals. This table comes from immunoSEQ multiplex PCR, and its TCRdb copy is limited to in-frame clones, with some not included. The sample has under 2.5 million clones; around 90% are singletons. The material sequenced was naive CD4+ T cells from PBMCs. Subset indicated: CD45RA+ positively selected. Source of these receptors: a man younger than 35 in good health. Some clones in this sample may be carry-over from other donors' samples.

The chain joins TRBV7-2 to TRBJ2-1, with D tentatively TRBD1 or TRBD2 (6 bases each). This CDR3 region has 14 residues. CDR1 SGHTA and CDR2 FQGNSA come from the germline V gene. The V and J ends lost 5 bases and 5 bases respectively, with 13 bases between them. The CDR3 protein is CASSQKGGNNEQFF. CDR3 bases: TGTGCCAGCAGCCAAAAGGGGGGAAACAATGAGCAGTTCTTC.

The J gene is TRBJ2-7, the V gene TRBV7-9, with 13 bases identical to TRBD2. The length of the CDR3 is 14 residues. With 5 bases clipped from V and 6 bases from J, the junction kept 4 bases outside the gene matches. Per the germline V gene, CDR1 is SEHNR and CDR2 is FQNEAQ (reference sequence). The CDR3 nucleotides read TGTGCCAGCAGCCCACTAGCGGGAGGGCTCGAGCAGTACTTC. It specifies CASSPLAGGLEQYF.

The genes are TRBV5-4 and TRBJ2-4; D gene uncertain. V lost 0 bases and J lost 0, with 13 bases in between. The germline V gene has CDR1 SGHNT and CDR2 YYREEE (reference sequence). This CDR3 contains 17 residues. CDR3 in DNA: TGTGCCAGCAGCTTGGGGGGTCCAAACGTAGCCAAAAACATTCAGTACTTC. This translates into CASSLGGPNVAKNIQYF.

With regard to this clone: Other nucleotide sequences in the sample specify the same CDR3. This CDR3 is CASSLEDTQYF. For the CDR3, the DNA is TGTGCCAGCAGTTTGGAAGATACGCAGTATTTT. The J gene is TRBJ2-3, the V gene TRBV28; D is uncertain. The CDR3 is made up of 11 amino acids. Germline loops: CDR1 MDHEN, CDR2 SYDVKM. The V end lost 3 bases, the J end lost 5 bases, and 3 bases lay between the germline ends.

The rearrangement uses TRBV28 and TRBJ2-6; maybe TRBD2 (6 bases). Deletions cut 5 bases from V and 7 bases from J, with 18 bases between. The CDR3 contains 16 residues. The germline CDR1 and CDR2 sequences are MDHEN and SYDVKM. The CDR3 region has the DNA TGTGCCAGCAGTACCCCCGGGACTTCTCTTGCCAACGTCCTGACTTTC. It encodes CASSTPGTSLANVLTF.

The chain employs TRBV28 and TRBJ2-7, with D possibly TRBD2 on 5 matching bases. The V gene lost 6 bases and the J gene lost 1 base, with 19 bases spanning the gap. The V gene's germline CDR1 is MDHEN and CDR2 SYDVKM. This CDR3 contains 16 residues. CDR3 sequence: CASSLGSRGWSYEQYF. In nucleotides, the CDR3 is TGTGCCAGCAGCCTTGGAAGTCGAGGGTGGTCCTACGAGCAGTACTTC.

This chain connects TRBV5-3 to TRBJ1-1; D may be TRBD1 (6 bases). TRBV5-3 is noted as an ORF with a role that remains uncertain. Trimming took off 3 bases at V and 1 base at J, with 10 bases between the two ends. This CDR3 region has 14 residues. The CDR3 bases are TGTGCCAGAAGCTGTGGACAGCAGAACACTGAAGCTTTCTTT. Its translation is CARSCGQQNTEAFF.

The genes are TRBV5-1 and TRBJ2-1; 7 bases are shared with TRBD2. This CDR3 is 18 amino acids long. Trimming at V came to 3 bases and at J to 0 bases, leaving 12 bases not matched to a gene. Per the germline V gene, CDR1 is SGHRS and CDR2 is YFSETQ. CDR3: CASSWRDYRSGSYNEQFF. CDR3 DNA: TGCGCCAGCAGCTGGAGGGACTACAGGTCGGGCTCCTACAATGAGCAGTTCTTC.

This clone was seen only once. The gene calls are TRBV5-5 and TRBJ2-7; TRBD2 is a possible D gene (5 bases). Germline-derived CDR1 and CDR2 are SGHKS and YYEKEE (reference sequence). The CDR3 length is 13 residues. Trimming shortened V by 4 bases and J by 0 bases, and 8 bases separated the two germline ends. The CDR3 spells CASSHDYSYEQYF. The DNA for the CDR3 is TGTGCCAGCAGCCACGACTACTCCTACGAGCAGTACTTC. Using reference TRBV5-5 and TRBJ2-7 for the parts outside the CDR3, the full variable domain is DAGVTQSPTHLIKTRGQQVTLRCSPISGHKSVSWYQQVLGQGPQFIFQYYEKEERGRGNFPDRFSARQFPNYSSELNVNALLLGDSALYLCASSHDYSYEQYFGPGTRLTVT.

With respect to this clone: Other DNA sequences within the sample encode an identical CDR3. This chain joins TRBV14 and TRBJ2-7; D uncertain. Germline CDR1 is SGHDN and CDR2 is FVKESK. This CDR3 region has 12 residues. Trimming cost V 1 base and J 3 bases, with 4 bases left between them. The CDR3 DNA is TGTGCCAGCAGCCAAGGTTACTACGAGCAGTACTTC. This translates into CASSQGYYEQYF.

The CDR3 sequence: CASSGRNRGEETQYF. Written as DNA, the CDR3 is TGCGCCAGCAGCGGTCGAAACAGGGGCGAAGAGACCCAGTACTTC. The V and J genes are TRBV10-2 and TRBJ2-5; the match to TRBD1 covers 7 bases. The CDR3 spans 15 residues. Germline CDR1 WSHSY, CDR2 SAAADI. V shed 6 bases, J shed 3 bases, and the junction held 10 bases outside the gene matches.

This clone occurred once. V and J are TRBV2 and TRBJ2-4, with D hard to call. Germline V gives CDR1 SNHLY, CDR2 FYNNEI. The CDR3 has 13 residues. Trimming stripped 5 bases from V and 8 bases from J, with 13 bases between. The CDR3 sequence: CASSRGLWDIQYF. In nucleotides, the CDR3 is TGTGCCAGCAGTCGTGGCCTTTGGGACATTCAGTACTTC.

To note about this clone: The identical CDR3 is also encoded by other nucleotide sequences in the sample. The rearrangement joins TRBV7-2 to TRBJ1-2; the D is unclear. Trimming stripped 4 bases from V and 8 bases from J, with 8 bases between. CDR3 length: 11 residues. Germline V gene sequence: CDR1 SGHTA, CDR2 FQGNSA. The CDR3 spells CASSSGGGYTF. The DNA for the CDR3 is TGTGCCAGCAGCTCGGGTGGAGGCTACACCTTC.

Comments on this clone: Other DNA sequences in this sample translate to the same CDR3. The V call is TRBV28, the J call TRBJ2-7; unclear D gene. In germline, CDR1 is MDHEN, CDR2 SYDVKM. The CDR3 is 14 amino acids. Trimming took 3 bases from V and 4 from J, leaving 13 bases between them. CDR3 residues: CASSFWAVTYEQYF. CDR3 DNA: TGTGCCAGCAGTTTCTGGGCGGTGACTTACGAGCAGTACTTC.

The chain combines TRBV6-5 with TRBJ2-7; D is tentatively TRBD1 or TRBD2 (5 bases each). Trimming cost V 7 bases and J 3 bases, with 16 bases left between them. Per the germline V gene, CDR1 is MNHEY and CDR2 is SVGAGI. This CDR3 is built from 14 residues. As DNA, the CDR3 is TGTGCCAGCATTATGAGGGCAGGGCTCTACGAGCAGTACTTC. Its translation is CASIMRAGLYEQYF.

V usage is TRBV6-1 and J usage is TRBJ2-2; tentatively, D is TRBD1 (5 bases). The CDR3 is 15 amino acids. V was trimmed by 9 bases and J by 1 base, leaving 15 bases between them. Germline CDR1 MNHNS, CDR2 SASEGT. In nucleotides, the CDR3 is TGTGCCAGTGGTATCCGGCAGGGGAACACCGGGGAGCTGTTTTTT. Translating it yields CASGIRQGNTGELFF.

The chain uses TRBV7-2 and TRBJ2-7, with D maybe TRBD2 (5 bases). The CDR3 is 14 amino acids. Per germline, CDR1 SGHTA and CDR2 FQGNSA. With 2 bases removed from V and 5 bases from J, the gap between germline ends came to 13 bases. The CDR3 region has the DNA TGTGCCAGCAGCTTACCGGACGGGGTCAACGAGCAGTACTTC. Translation: CASSLPDGVNEQYF.

The chain employs TRBV7-2 and TRBJ2-7, with 9 bases lining up with TRBD2. The germline V gene has CDR1 SGHTA and CDR2 FQGNSA. There are 15 residues in the CDR3. J was trimmed by 7 bases and V by 2 bases; bases with no gene match: 9. In DNA form, the CDR3 reads TGTGCCAGCAGCTTATCCGCGGGAGGGGGGAAGGAGCAGTACTTC. This gives the protein CASSLSAGGGKEQYF.

This clone came up once. V is TRBV4-1 and J is TRBJ2-2; perhaps D is TRBD1 or TRBD2 (6 bases each). Per germline, CDR1 MGHRA and CDR2 YSYEKL. The CDR3 spans 16 residues. Between the trimmed V and J ends, which lost 4 bases and 4 bases, there was a span of 16 bases. The CDR3 region has the DNA TGCGCCAGCAGCCCCCGCCGAGGGGGGCCCACCGGGGAGCTGTTTTTT. It translates to CASSPRRGGPTGELFF.

The rearrangement uses TRBV30 and TRBJ2-1; no reliable D call. This CDR3 is 12 amino acids long. Germline V gene sequence: CDR1 GTSNPN, CDR2 SVGIG (reference sequence). V lost 4 bases and J lost 8, with 12 bases in between. CDR3 DNA sequence: TGTGCCTGGACTACTTTAAGCTATGAGCAGTTCTTC. Residues: CAWTTLSYEQFF. The whole variable domain, filled in from reference TRBV30 and TRBJ2-1, reads SQTIHQWPATLVQPVGSPLSLECTVEGTSNPNLYWYRQAAGRGLQLLFYSVGIGQISSEVPQNLSASRPQDRQFILSSKKLLLSDSGFYLCAWTTLSYEQFFGPGTRLTVL.

Notes on this clone: The same CDR3 arises from other DNA sequences in this sample as well. The chain is built from TRBV9 and TRBJ1-3; D not resolved. V gave up 0 bases and J gave up 4 bases, with 5 bases separating them. The CDR3 has 13 amino acids. CDR1 and CDR2 from the germline V gene are SGDLS and YYNGEE. CDR3 coding DNA: TGTGCCAGCAGCGTAGATCAGGGAAACACCATATATTTT. This gives the protein CASSVDQGNTIYF.

This clone showed up just a few times. The chain employs TRBV5-1 and TRBJ2-2; no clear D gene. From germline, CDR1 is SGHRS and CDR2 YFSETQ. The V and J ends lost 4 bases and 1 base respectively, with 5 bases between them. This CDR3 is built from 13 residues. This CDR3 is CASSELNTGELFF. The DNA for the CDR3 is TGCGCCAGCAGCGAACTGAACACCGGGGAGCTGTTTTTT.

Of note for this clone: At the DNA level, this CDR3 is encoded by other sequences in the same sample as well. The chain combines TRBV20-1 with TRBJ2-3; D is undetermined. Trimming took 6 bases from V and 4 from J, leaving 5 bases between them. CDR1 and CDR2 from the germline V gene are DFQATT and SNEGSKA (reference sequence). The CDR3 covers 10 residues. CDR3 sequence (DNA): TGCAGTGCAAGCCCAGATACGCAGTATTTT. Encoded protein: CSASPDTQYF.

V gene TRBV29-1 combines with J gene TRBJ2-5; D remains unclear. Trimming cost V 7 bases and J 4 bases, with 13 bases left between them. The CDR3 totals 12 residues. Germline V lookup: CDR1 SQVTM, CDR2 ANQGSEA. Here the CDR3 reads CSAFLVTETQYF. The CDR3 nucleotides read TGCAGCGCCTTCCTCGTTACAGAGACCCAGTACTTC.